This T cell receptor (beta chain) was recorded in a study of blood T cell repertoires in COVID-19. The data were produced by immunoSEQ multiplex PCR, yet TCRdb's version contains in-frame clones alone and is incomplete. Here the sample spans 200,000 to 250,000 clones, 80% being singletons. The receptor comes from a woman between 65 and 79 years old with acute or convalescent COVID-19. Sequencing was done on a sample of peripheral blood.

CDR3 sequence: CASSPNPTGGRGELFF. The CDR3 DNA sequence: TGCGCCAGCAGCCCTAATCCTACAGGGGGCCGCGGGGAGCTGTTTTTT. The chain carries TRBV5-1 and TRBJ2-2; 9 positions agree with TRBD1. V was pared by 4 bases and J by 7 bases, with 11 bases of the junction left unmatched. The V gene's germline CDR1 is SGHRS and CDR2 YFSETQ. This CDR3 region has 16 residues.